This T cell receptor beta chain is from a study of blood T cell repertoires in COVID-19. Study background: Donors in the United States, Italy and Spain gave samples during acute or convalescent COVID-19. In each case, the material was cDNA or gDNA derived from T cells, B-cell-depleted T cells, or PBMCs.

In the authors' methods: Amplified reference gene primers provided the basis for estimating nucleated cell counts. The assay was immunoSEQ multiplex PCR, and TCRdb's table has in-frame clones only and misses some. Clonal size and the V and J genes are those of that table, whereas D and trimming came from the DNA. Found here are a few hundred thousand clones, 80% to 90% of them singletons; the top ten hold approximately 6.2%. CDR1 and CDR2 from the germline V gene are DFQATT and SNEGSKA (reference sequence). The CDR3 length is 16 residues. The V end lost 3 bases, the J end lost 0 bases, and 15 bases lay between the germline ends.

The V call is TRBV20-1, the J call TRBJ1-5, with a tentative D call TRBD1 (5 bases). The receptor's source is a man in his sixties who had recovered from COVID-19. The sequencing sample was made of peripheral blood. The CDR3 bases are TGCAGTGCTAGTCCCCAGGGTGGAAATAGCAATCAGCCCCAGCATTTT. Translation gives CSASPQGGNSNQPQHF.